This T cell receptor (beta chain) stems from a study of CD8 T cells in ankylosing spondylitis. TCRdb called the 5' RACE reads again in MiXCR, with one record for every CDR3 protein. Among a few hundred thousand distinct CDR3 sequences, about a fifth were seen once, and the ten largest hold around 3.2%. This clonotype was counted only a few times. V lost 4 bases, J lost 0 bases, and 14 bases lay in between. Germline values: CDR1 SGHRS, CDR2 YFSETQ. The CDR3 contains 16 residues. This chain uses TRBV5-1 with TRBJ1-3; TRBD1 might be the D (6 bases). Sequences were obtained from blood, either unsorted or a sorted T cell fraction (not recorded which). The TCR sequence derives from a female donor with ankylosing spondylitis or in good health (not recorded which). In DNA form, the CDR3 reads TGCGCCAGCAGCCTAATAGGACAGAACTCTGGAAACACCATATATTTT. This encodes CASSLIGQNSGNTIYF.